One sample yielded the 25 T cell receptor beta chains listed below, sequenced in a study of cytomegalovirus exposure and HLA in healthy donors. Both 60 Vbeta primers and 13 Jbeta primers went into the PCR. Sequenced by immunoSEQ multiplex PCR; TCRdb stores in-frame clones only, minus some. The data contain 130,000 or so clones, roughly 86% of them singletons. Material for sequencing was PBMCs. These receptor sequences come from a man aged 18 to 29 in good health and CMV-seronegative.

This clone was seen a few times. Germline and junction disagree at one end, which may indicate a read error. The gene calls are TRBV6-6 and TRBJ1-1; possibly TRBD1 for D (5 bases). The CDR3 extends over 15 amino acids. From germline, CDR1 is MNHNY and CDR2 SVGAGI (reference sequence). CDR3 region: CASSYRQGRNSEAFF. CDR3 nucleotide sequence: TGTGCCAGCAGTTACCGCCAGGGAAGGAACAGTGAAGCTTTCTTT.

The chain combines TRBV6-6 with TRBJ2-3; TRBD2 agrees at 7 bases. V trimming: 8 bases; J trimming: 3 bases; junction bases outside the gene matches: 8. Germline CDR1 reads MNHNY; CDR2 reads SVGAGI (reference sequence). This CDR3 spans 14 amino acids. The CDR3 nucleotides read TGTGCCAGCGCTCGAAGCGGGACTACAGATACGCAGTATTTT. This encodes CASARSGTTDTQYF.

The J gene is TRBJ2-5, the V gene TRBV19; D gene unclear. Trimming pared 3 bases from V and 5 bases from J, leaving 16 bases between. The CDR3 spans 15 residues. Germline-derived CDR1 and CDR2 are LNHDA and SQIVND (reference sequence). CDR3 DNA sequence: TGTGCCAGTAGTATTAAAGAATCCAGATGGGAGACCCAGTACTTC. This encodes CASSIKESRWETQYF. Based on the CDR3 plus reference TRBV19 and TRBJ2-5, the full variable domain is DGGITQSPKYLFRKEGQNVTLSCEQNLNHDAMYWYRQDPGQGLRLIYYSQIVNDFQKGDIAEGYSVSREKKESFPLTVTSAQKNPTAFYLCASSIKESRWETQYFGPGTRLLVL.

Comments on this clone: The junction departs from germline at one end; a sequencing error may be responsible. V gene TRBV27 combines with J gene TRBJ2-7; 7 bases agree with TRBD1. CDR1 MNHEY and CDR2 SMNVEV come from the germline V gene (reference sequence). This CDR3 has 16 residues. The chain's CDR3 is CASSLSFRQGQQDWNF. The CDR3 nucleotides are TGTGCCAGCAGTTTATCATTCAGACAGGGCCAGCAGGATTGGAACTTC.

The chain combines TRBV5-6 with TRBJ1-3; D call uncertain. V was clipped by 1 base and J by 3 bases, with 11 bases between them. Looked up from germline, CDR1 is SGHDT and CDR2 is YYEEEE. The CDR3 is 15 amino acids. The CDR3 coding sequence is TGTGCCAGCAGCTTGAGACTAACTGGTGGAAACACCATATATTTT. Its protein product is CASSLRLTGGNTIYF. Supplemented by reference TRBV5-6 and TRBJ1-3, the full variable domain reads DAGVTQSPTHLIKTRGQQVTLRCSPKSGHDTVSWYQQALGQGPQFIFQYYEEEERQRGNFPDRFSGHQFPNYSSELNVNALLLGDSALYLCASSLRLTGGNTIYFGEGSWLTVV.

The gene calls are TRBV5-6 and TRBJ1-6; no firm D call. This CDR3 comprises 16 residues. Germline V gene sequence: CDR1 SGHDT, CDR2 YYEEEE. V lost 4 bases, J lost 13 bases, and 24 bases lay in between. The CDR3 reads CASSTAEALGGGPLHF. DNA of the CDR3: TGTGCCAGCAGCACCGCCGAGGCCTTGGGAGGTGGGCCCCTCCACTTT. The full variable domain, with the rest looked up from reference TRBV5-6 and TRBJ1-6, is DAGVTQSPTHLIKTRGQQVTLRCSPKSGHDTVSWYQQALGQGPQFIFQYYEEEERQRGNFPDRFSGHQFPNYSSELNVNALLLGDSALYLCASSTAEALGGGPLHFGNGTRLTVT.

The CDR3 here is CASSIRQSYNSPLHF. The CDR3 coding sequence is TGTGCCAGCAGTATCCGACAGTCCTATAATTCACCCCTCCACTTT. The V and J genes are TRBV2 and TRBJ1-6, with D maybe TRBD1 (5 bases). This CDR3 has 15 amino acids. Germline values: CDR1 SNHLY, CDR2 FYNNEI. The V end lost 5 bases, the J end lost 1 base, and 9 bases lay between the germline ends.

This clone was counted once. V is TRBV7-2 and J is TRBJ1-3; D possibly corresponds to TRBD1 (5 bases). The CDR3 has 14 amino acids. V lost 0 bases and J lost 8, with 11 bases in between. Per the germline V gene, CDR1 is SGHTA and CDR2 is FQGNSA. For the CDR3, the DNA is TGTGCCAGCAGCTTAGCACTCAGGGCCGACACCATATATTTT. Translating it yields CASSLALRADTIYF.

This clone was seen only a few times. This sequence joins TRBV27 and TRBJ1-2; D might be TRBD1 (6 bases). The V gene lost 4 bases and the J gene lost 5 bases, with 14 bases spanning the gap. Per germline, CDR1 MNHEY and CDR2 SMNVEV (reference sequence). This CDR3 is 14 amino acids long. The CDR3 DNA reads TGTGCCAGCAGTTCGACAGGTGGGGAGTATGGCTACACCTTC. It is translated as CASSSTGGEYGYTF.

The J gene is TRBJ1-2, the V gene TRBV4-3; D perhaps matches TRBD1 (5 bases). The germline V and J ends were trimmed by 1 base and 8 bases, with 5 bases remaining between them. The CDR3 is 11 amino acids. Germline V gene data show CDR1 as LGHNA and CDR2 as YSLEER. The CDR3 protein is CASSQGGGYTF. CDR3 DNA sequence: TGCGCCAGCAGCCAAGGGGGCGGCTACACCTTC.

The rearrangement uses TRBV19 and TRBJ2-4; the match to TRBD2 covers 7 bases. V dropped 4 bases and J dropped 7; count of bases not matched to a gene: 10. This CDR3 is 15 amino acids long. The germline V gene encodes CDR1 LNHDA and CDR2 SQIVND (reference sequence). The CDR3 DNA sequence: TGTGCCAGTAGTAGCCGGGACTCCGGGGGGAACATTCAGTACTTC. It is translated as CASSSRDSGGNIQYF.

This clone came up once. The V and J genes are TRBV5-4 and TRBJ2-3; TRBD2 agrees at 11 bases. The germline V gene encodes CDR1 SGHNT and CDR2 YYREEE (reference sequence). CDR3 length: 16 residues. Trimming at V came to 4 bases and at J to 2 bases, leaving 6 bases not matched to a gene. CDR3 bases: TGTGCCAGCAGCACGGGACTAGCGGCCCTCACAGATACGCAGTATTTT. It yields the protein CASSTGLAALTDTQYF.

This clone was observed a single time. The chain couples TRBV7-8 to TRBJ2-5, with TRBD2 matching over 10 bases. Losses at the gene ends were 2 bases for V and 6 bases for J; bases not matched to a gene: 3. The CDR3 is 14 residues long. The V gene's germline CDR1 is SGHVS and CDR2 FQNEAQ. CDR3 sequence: CASSLTSGVKTQYF. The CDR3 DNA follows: TGTGCCAGCAGCTTAACTAGCGGGGTAAAGACCCAGTACTTC.

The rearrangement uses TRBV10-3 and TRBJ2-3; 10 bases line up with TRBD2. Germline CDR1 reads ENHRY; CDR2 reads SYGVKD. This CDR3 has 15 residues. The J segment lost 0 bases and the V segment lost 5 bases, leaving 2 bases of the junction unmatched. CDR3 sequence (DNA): TGTGCCATCAGTAGCGGGGGGGCTAGCACAGATACGCAGTATTTT. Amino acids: CAISSGGASTDTQYF.

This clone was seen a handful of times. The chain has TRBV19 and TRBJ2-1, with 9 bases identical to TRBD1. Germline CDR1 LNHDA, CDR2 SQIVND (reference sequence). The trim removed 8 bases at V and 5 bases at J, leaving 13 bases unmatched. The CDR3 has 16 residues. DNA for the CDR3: TGTGCCAGTGGAGACAGGGGGACGCTACTCGACAATGAGCAGTTCTTC. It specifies CASGDRGTLLDNEQFF.

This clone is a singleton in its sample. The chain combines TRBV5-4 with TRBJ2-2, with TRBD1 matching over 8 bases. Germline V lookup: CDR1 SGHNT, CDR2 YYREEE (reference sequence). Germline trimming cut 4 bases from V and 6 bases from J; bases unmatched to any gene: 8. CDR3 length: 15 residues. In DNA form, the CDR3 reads TGTGCCAGCAGCCCCCCAGGGGGCCGTTCCGGGGAGCTGTTTTTT. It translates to CASSPPGGRSGELFF.

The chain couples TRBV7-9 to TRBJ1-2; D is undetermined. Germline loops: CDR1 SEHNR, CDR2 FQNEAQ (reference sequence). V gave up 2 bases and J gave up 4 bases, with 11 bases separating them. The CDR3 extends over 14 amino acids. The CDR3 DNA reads TGTGCCAGCAGCTTATTGGCGGGAGCCTATGGCTACACCTTC. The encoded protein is CASSLLAGAYGYTF.

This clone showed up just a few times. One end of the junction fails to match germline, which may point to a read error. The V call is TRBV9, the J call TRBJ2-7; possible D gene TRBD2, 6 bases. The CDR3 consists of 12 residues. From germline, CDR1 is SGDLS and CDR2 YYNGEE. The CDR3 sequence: CASSVDWREPTF. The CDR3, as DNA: TGTGCCAGCAGCGTTGATTGGAGGGAACCCACTTTC.

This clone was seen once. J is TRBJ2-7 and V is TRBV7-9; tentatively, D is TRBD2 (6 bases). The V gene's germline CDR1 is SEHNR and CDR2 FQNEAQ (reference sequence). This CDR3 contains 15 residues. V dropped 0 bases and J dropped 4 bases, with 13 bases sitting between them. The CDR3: CASSLARRDRYEQYF. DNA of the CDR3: TGTGCCAGCAGCTTAGCGCGGAGGGATCGGTACGAGCAGTACTTC.

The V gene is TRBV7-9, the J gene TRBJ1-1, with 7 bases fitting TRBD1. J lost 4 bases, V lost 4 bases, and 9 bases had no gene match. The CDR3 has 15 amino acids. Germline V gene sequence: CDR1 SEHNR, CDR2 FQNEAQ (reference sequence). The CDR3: CASSSPTTGTTEAFF. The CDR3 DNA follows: TGTGCCAGCAGCTCACCGACGACAGGGACCACTGAAGCTTTCTTT.

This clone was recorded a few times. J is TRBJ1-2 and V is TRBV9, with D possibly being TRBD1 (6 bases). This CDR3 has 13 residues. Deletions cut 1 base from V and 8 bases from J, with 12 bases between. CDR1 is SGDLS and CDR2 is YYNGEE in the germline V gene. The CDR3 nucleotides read TGTGCCAGCAGCGTATGGGGGGGCAAGGGCTACACCTTC. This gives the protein CASSVWGGKGYTF.

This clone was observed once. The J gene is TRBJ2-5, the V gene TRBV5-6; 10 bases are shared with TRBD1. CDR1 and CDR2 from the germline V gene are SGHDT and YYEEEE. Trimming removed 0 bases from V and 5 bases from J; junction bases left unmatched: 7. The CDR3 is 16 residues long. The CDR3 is CASSLEGQGLRETQYF. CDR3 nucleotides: TGTGCCAGCAGCTTGGAGGGACAGGGGTTACGGGAGACCCAGTACTTC.

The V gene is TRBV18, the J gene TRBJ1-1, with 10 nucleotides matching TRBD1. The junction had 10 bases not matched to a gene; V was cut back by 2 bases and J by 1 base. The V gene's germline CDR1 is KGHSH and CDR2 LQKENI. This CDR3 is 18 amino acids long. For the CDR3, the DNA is TGTGCCAGCTCACCATGGAAGGGACAGGGGACCTCGAACACTGAAGCTTTCTTT. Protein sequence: CASSPWKGQGTSNTEAFF.

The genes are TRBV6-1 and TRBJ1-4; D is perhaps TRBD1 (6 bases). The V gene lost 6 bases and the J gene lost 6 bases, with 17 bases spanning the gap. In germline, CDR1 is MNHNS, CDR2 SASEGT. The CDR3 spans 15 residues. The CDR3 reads CASRMLSGAYEKLFF. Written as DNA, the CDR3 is TGTGCCAGCAGAATGTTGTCAGGGGCTTATGAAAAACTGTTTTTT.

The CDR3 region has the DNA TGTGCCAGTAGGGCATCGACAGGGGGCGGGTATGGCTACACCTTC. It specifies CASRASTGGGYGYTF. The V and J genes are TRBV19 and TRBJ1-2; TRBD1 agrees at 10 bases. J gave up 5 bases and V 6 bases, and 9 bases lay outside the gene matches. The germline CDR1 and CDR2 sequences are LNHDA and SQIVND (reference sequence). The CDR3 length is 15 residues.